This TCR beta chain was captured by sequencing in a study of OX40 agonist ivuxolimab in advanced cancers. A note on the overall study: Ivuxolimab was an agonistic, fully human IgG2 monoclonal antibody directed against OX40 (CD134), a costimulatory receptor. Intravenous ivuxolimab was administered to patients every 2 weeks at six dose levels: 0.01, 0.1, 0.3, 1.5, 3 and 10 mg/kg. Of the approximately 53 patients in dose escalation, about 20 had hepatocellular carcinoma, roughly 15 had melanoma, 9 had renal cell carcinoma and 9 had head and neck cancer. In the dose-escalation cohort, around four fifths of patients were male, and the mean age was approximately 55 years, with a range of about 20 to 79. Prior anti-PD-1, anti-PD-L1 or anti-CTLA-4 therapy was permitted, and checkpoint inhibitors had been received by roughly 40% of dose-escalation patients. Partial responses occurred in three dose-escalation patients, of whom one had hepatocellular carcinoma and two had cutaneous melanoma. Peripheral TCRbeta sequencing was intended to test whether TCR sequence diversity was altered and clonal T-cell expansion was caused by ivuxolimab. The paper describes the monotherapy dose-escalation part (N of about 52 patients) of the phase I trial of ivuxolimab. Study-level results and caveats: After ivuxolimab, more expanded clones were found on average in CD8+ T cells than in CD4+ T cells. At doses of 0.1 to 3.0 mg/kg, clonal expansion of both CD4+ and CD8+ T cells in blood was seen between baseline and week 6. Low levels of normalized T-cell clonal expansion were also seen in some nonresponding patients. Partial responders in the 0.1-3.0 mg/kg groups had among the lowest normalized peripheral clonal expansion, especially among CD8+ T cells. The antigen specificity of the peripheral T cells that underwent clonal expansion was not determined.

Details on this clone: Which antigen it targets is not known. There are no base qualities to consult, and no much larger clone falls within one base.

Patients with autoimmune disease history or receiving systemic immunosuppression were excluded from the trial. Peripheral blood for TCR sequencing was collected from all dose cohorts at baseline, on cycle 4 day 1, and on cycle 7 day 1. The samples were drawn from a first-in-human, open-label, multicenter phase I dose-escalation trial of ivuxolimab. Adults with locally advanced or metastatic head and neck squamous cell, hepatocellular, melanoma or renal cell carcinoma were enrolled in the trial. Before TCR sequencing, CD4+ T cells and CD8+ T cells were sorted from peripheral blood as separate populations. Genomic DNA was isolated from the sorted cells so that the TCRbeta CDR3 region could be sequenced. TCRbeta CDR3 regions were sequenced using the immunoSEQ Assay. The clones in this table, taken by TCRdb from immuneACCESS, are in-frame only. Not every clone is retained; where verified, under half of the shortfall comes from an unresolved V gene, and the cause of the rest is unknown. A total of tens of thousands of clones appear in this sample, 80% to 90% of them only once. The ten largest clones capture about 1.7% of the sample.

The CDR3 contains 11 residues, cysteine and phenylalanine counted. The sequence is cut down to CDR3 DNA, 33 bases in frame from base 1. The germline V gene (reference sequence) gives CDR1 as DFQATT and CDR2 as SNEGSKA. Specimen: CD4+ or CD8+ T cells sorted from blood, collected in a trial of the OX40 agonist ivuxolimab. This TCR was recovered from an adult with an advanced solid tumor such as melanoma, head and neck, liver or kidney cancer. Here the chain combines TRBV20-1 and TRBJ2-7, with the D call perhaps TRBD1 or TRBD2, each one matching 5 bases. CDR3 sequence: CSVRGQYEQYF. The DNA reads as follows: TGCAGCGTACGGGGCCAATACGAGCAGTACTTC.